These T cell receptor beta chains were read from a single sample in a study of glioma-infiltrating T cells after dendritic cell vaccination. Data came from immunoSEQ multiplex PCR; TCRdb stores just in-frame clones and leaves some out. This sample yields 45,000 to 50,000 clones, of which 65% to 90% are seen a single time; 9.5% to 12% belongs to the top ten. Sample: blood, taken before dendritic cell vaccination. These TCRs come from a human donor with glioblastoma. The CDR3 runs from the conserved cysteine through the conserved F or W. A D gene is named only where the DNA matches it firmly. The size field is filled for only some rows; it gives once, few, many or a size class.

TRBJ1-1 | - | TRBV23-1 | - | TGCGCCAGCAGTCAATTCGTGTTGGGCAAAAGGGGCATGAACACTGAAGCTTTCTTT | CASSQFVLGKRGMNTEAFF
TRBJ1-5 | - | TRBV6-5 | - | TGTGCCAGCAGAGGACAGTGGAACAATCAGCCCCAGCATTTT | CASRGQWNNQPQHF
TRBJ2-7 | - | TRBV11-2 | TRBD2 | TGTGCCAGCAGCTTAGGCGCGGGAGGGTCCCCCTACGAGCAGTACTTC | CASSLGAGGSPYEQYF
TRBJ1-2 | - | TRBV6-5 | - | TGTGCCAGCAGTCGCGGGGAGGACTATGGCTACACCTTC | CASSRGEDYGYTF
TRBJ2-7 | - | TRBV20-1 | - | TGCAGTGTCGACAGGCGGCACGAGCAGTACTTC | CSVDRRHEQYF
TRBJ1-5 | - | TRBV7-2 | TRBD1 | TGTGCCAGCAGCCGCGGACAGGAACGGGCTCAGCCCCAGCATTTT | CASSRGQERAQPQHF
TRBJ2-7 | - | TRBV27 | - | TGTGCCAGCAGTTTGGGGCAGAGCTTCTACGAGCAGTACTTC | CASSLGQSFYEQYF
TRBJ1-6 | - | TRBV6-1 | - | TGTGCCAGCAGGGGGGACTGGGAAATCTCACCCCTCCACTTT | CASRGDWEISPLHF
TRBJ2-7 | - | TRBV5-1 | TRBD2 | TGCGCCAGCAGGGAAAGGGGGCTAGCGGGGGTAAGACACCGATCCTACGAGCAGTACTTC | CASRERGLAGVRHRSYEQYF
TRBJ1-2 | - | TRBV5-1 | TRBD1 | TGCGCCAGCAACTACGGACAGGGGGGCTATGGCTACACCTTC | CASNYGQGGYGYTF
TRBJ1-1 | few | TRBV19 | - | TGTGCCAGTAGTCTTTACAGGTCCCAAAACACTGAAGCTTTCTTT | CASSLYRSQNTEAFF
TRBJ2-5 | - | TRBV19 | - | TGTGCCAGTAGCACAGGGATAGAGACCCAGTACTTC | CASSTGIETQYF
TRBJ1-2 | - | TRBV6-5 | TRBD1 | TGTGCCAGCAGTTTCGACAGGGCGTCTAACTATGGCTACACCTTC | CASSFDRASNYGYTF
TRBJ2-2 | - | TRBV9 | TRBD2 | TGTGCCAGCAGCGGAGGCAGATCGACTAGCGGGTACACCGGGGAGCTGTTTTTT | CASSGGRSTSGYTGELFF
TRBJ1-2 | - | TRBV5-1 | TRBD1 | TGCGCCAGCAGCGGGACGACAGGGTCGGCGATTGGCTACACCTTC | CASSGTTGSAIGYTF
TRBJ1-1 | - | TRBV2 | - | TGTGCCAGCAGTGTACATAACACTGAAGCTTTCTTT | CASSVHNTEAFF
TRBJ2-5 | few | TRBV2 | - | TGTGCCAGCAGTGAACTAGCGAGGAGGAAAGAGACCCAGTACTTC | CASSELARRKETQYF
TRBJ1-4 | - | TRBV4-3 | TRBD1 | TGCGCCAGCAGCCAAGAGATTTGGACAGGGGCTAATGAAAAACTGTTTTTT | CASSQEIWTGANEKLFF
TRBJ1-5 | - | TRBV2 | TRBD1 | TGTGCCAGCAGTGATAGGGACAGGGGGAGCAATCAGCCCCAGCATTTT | CASSDRDRGSNQPQHF
TRBJ2-7 | - | TRBV27 | TRBD1 | TGTGCCAGCGGAAAGGAGACAGGGGGCAGCTACGAGCAGTACTTC | CASGKETGGSYEQYF
TRBJ1-5 | - | TRBV30 | - | TGTGCCTGGCGCCCTCAGGGAGGGAGTAATCAGCCCCAGCATTTT | CAWRPQGGSNQPQHF
TRBJ2-1 | few | TRBV9 | TRBD1 | TGTGCCAGCAGCGGGAGGACAGGGGTTAGCTCCTACAATGAGCAGTTCTTC | CASSGRTGVSSYNEQFF
TRBJ2-2 | few | TRBV4-2 | - | TGTGCCAGCAGCCAAGAAGGGGGGACAGCGAACACCGGGGAGCTGTTTTTT | CASSQEGGTANTGELFF
TRBJ1-5 | once | TRBV30 | TRBD1 | TGTGCCTGGAGTCACAGGGGGCTCGGCAATCAGCCCCAGCATTTT | CAWSHRGLGNQPQHF
TRBJ2-1 | - | TRBV2 | TRBD2 | TGTGCCATCCCCCCGCGGGAGCCTGTCTCCTACAATGAGCAGTTCTTC | CAIPPREPVSYNEQFF
TRBJ1-1 | - | TRBV19 | - | TGTGCCAGTAGTACACGGACAGTGACGAACACTGAAGCTTTCTTT | CASSTRTVTNTEAFF
TRBJ1-2 | - | TRBV6-6 | - | TGTGCCGGCAGTTCCGGTCGGAACTATGGCTACACCTTC | CAGSSGRNYGYTF
TRBJ1-5 | - | TRBV7-2 | - | TGTGCCAGCAGCTTTGAGGCGGATCAGCCCCAGCATTTT | CASSFEADQPQHF